This T cell receptor beta chain was sequenced for a study of shared clonotypes between healthy human individuals. Study-wide points: Specimens sampled were limited to blood, with tissue repertoires likely differing.

The germline V gene has CDR1 SGHRS and CDR2 YFSETQ. Trimming removed 7 bases from V and 5 bases from J; junction bases left unmatched: 7. This CDR3 region has 15 residues. Several immunoSEQ plates received, in even portions, the genomic DNA of each subset. Assay: immunoSEQ multiplex PCR; the TCRdb copy retains only in-frame clones and omits some. The sample contains 400,000 to 600,000 clones, about 96% of which appear only once. Division of CD4+ cells produced a CD45RA+ naive subset and a CD45RA-negative memory subset. As to this clone: The antigen is not known.

The chain uses TRBV5-1 and TRBJ2-1, with TRBD2 identical over 12 bases. The source of this sequence is a woman in her 30s in good health. The specimen sequenced was naive CD4+ T cells sorted from blood. Subset described: CD45RA+ positively selected. Here the CDR3 DNA reads TGCGCCAGCGGAATGACTAGCGGGAGCAACAATGAGCAGTTCTTC. Amino acid sequence: CASGMTSGSNNEQFF.